Listed here are 7 T cell receptor beta chains from one sample, sequenced in a study of human T cells and chemical hapten exposure. Documented time point: pre-sensitization, week 0. As to treatment: therapeutic diphenylcyclopropenone sensitization with weekly scalp DPC. TCRdb called the RACE reads again in MiXCR, with one record for every CDR3 protein. Counted here are more than 250,000 distinct CDR3 sequences, 7.5% to 10% occurring once; the ten biggest clones make up 2% to 3%. The sequences come from whole blood, collected in connection with sensitization to the hapten diphenylcyclopropenone (DPC). These receptor sequences come from a woman aged 40 to 50 with alopecia areata. Some clones in this sample may be carry-over from other donors' samples.

V is TRBV20-1 and J is TRBJ1-5; 9 positions match TRBD1. CDR3 size: 14 residues. Per the germline V gene, CDR1 is DFQATT and CDR2 is SNEGSKA (reference sequence). J was trimmed by 11 bases and V by 6 bases; bases with no gene match: 14. In DNA form, the CDR3 reads TGCAGTGCGCCGGGAGGACAGGGGACTAAGTCCCAGCATTTT. As protein: CSAPGGQGTKSQHF.

The table lists this clonotype with many counts. The chain is built from TRBV5-1 and TRBJ2-1; 8 nucleotides line up with TRBD2. The CDR3 loop spans 14 amino acids. V lost 4 bases to trimming and J lost 3 bases; unmatched junction nucleotides: 3. Germline V CDR1 and CDR2: SGHRS, YFSETQ. The chain's CDR3 is CASSPGGGYNEQFF. CDR3 DNA sequence: TGCGCCAGCAGCCCCGGGGGGGGCTACAATGAGCAGTTCTTC.

V and J are TRBV4-1 and TRBJ1-4, with a tentative D call TRBD1 (6 bases). CDR1 and CDR2 (germline): MGHRA, YSYEKL. The CDR3 length is 14 residues. Deletions cut 8 bases from V and 6 bases from J, with 16 bases between. CDR3 DNA sequence: TGCGCCAGCGGCCGACAGGCCGCGGATGAAAAACTGTTTTTT. Its protein product is CASGRQAADEKLFF.

V usage is TRBV7-3 and J usage is TRBJ2-7; 9 bases are a match to TRBD1. From germline, CDR1 is SGHTA and CDR2 FQGTGA. J gave up 2 bases and V 5 bases, and 10 bases lay outside the gene matches. The CDR3 spans 16 residues. CDR3 sequence: CASSPLGDRVPYEQYF. The CDR3, as DNA: TGTGCCAGCAGCCCCCTAGGGGACAGGGTTCCCTACGAGCAGTACTTC.

CDR3 bases: TGTGCCACCAGTGAACTTACCGTGAGGCGTTCTAGTGAAAAACTGTTTTTT. Translation: CATSELTVRRSSEKLFF. The chain carries TRBV24-1 and TRBJ1-4; D is uncertain. The CDR3 length is 17 residues. Germline CDR1 and CDR2: KGHDR and SFDVKD. V lost 4 bases, J lost 7 bases, and 21 bases lay in between.

J is TRBJ1-5 and V is TRBV20-1; tentatively, D is TRBD1 (5 bases). CDR1 is DFQATT and CDR2 is SNEGSKA in the germline V gene (reference sequence). CDR3 size: 12 residues. The CDR3 loop is CGRGAYNQPQHF. In nucleotides, the CDR3 is TGCGGAAGAGGGGCCTACAATCAGCCCCAGCATTTT.

This clonotype was counted only a few times. The chain has TRBV20-1 and TRBJ2-7, with D maybe TRBD1 (6 bases). From germline, CDR1 is DFQATT and CDR2 SNEGSKA (reference sequence). V was pared by 3 bases and J by 9 bases, with 18 bases between. The CDR3 has 13 residues. The CDR3 sequence: CSASAQGASAQYF. The CDR3 DNA sequence: TGCAGTGCTAGTGCACAGGGAGCGAGTGCGCAGTACTTC.